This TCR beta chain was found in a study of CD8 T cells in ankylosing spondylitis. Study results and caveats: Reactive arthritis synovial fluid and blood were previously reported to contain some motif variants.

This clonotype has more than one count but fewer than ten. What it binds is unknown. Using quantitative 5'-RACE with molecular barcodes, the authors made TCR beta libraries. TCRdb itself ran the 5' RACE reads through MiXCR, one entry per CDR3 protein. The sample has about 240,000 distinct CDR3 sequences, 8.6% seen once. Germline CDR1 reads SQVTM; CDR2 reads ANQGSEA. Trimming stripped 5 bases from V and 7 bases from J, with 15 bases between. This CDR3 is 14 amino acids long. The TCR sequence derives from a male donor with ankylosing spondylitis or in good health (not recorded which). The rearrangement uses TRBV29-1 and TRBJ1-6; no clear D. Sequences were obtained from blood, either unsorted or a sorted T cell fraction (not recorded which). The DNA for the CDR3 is TGCAGCGTTTCCCTGGGGTCGGGGAATTCACCCCTCCACTTT. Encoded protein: CSVSLGSGNSPLHF.